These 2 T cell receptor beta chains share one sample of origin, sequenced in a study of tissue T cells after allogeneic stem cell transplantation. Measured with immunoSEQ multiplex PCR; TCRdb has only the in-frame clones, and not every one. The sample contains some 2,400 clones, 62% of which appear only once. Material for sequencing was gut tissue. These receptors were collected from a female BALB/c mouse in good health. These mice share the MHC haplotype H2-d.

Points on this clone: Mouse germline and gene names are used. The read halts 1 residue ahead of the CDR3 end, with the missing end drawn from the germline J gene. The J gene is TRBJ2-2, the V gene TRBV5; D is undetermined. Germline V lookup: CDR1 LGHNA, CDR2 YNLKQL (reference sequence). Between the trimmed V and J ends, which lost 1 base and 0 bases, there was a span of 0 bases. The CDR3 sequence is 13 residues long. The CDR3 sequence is CASSQANTGQLYF. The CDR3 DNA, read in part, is TGTGCCAGCAGCCAAGCAAACACCGGGCAGCTCTAC.

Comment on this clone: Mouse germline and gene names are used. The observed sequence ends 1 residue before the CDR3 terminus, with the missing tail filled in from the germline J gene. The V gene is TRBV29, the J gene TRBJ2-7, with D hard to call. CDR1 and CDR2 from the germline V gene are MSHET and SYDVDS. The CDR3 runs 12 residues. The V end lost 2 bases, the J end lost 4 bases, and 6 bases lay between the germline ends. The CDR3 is CASSLRQYEQYF. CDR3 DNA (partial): TGTGCTAGCAGTTTAAGACAATATGAACAGTAC.